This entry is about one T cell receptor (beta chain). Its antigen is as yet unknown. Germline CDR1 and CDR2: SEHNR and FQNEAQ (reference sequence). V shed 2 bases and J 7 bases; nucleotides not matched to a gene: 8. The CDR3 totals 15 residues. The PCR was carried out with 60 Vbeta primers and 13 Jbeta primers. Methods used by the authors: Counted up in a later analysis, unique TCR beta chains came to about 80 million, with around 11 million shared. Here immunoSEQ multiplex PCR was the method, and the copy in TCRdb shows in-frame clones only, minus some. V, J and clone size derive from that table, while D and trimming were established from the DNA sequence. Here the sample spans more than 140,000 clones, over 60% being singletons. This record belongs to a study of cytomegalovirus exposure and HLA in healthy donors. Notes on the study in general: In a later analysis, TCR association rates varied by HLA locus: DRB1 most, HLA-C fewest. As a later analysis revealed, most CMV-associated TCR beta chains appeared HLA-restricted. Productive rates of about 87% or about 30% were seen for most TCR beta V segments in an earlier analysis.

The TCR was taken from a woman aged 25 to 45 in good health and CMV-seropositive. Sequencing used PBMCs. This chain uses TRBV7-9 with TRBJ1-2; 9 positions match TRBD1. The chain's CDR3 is CASSLPGTGRSGYTF. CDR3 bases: TGTGCCAGCAGCTTACCAGGGACAGGGAGGTCTGGCTACACCTTC.